A selection of T cell receptor beta chains follows, all from one sample in a study of cytomegalovirus exposure and HLA in healthy donors. Profiling relied on immunoSEQ multiplex PCR, and the TCRdb table lists in-frame clones only, not all of them. The data contain 110,000 to 150,000 clones, around three quarters of them singletons. The sequenced material came from PBMCs. These receptors were obtained from a woman aged 35 to 49 in good health and CMV-seronegative. The CDR3 runs from the conserved cysteine through the conserved F or W. D genes are given only for firm matches. A row's size may be missing; if present it is once, few, many or a size class.

d_call	v_call	clone_size	j_call	cdr3_length	cdr3_aa	cdr3_nt
NA	TRBV7-8	once	TRBJ2-3	14	CASSPGQRTDTQYF	TGTGCCAGCAGCCCAGGACAGCGGACAGATACGCAGTATTTT
NA	TRBV2	NA	TRBJ1-5	18	CASSASGHQLSGNQPQHF	TGTGCCAGCAGTGCCTCGGGACACCAACTTTCGGGCAATCAGCCCCAGCATTTT
NA	TRBV19	NA	TRBJ1-5	14	CASSIPRVNQPQHF	TGTGCCAGTAGTATCCCCCGGGTCAATCAGCCCCAGCATTTT
TRBD1	TRBV6-1	once	TRBJ2-5	13	CASSWTGRETQYF	TGTGCCAGCAGCTGGACAGGGCGAGAGACCCAGTACTTC
NA	TRBV19	NA	TRBJ1-2	14	CASSIGGRDYGYTF	TGTGCCAGTAGTATAGGGGGGCGCGACTATGGCTACACCTTC
TRBD1	TRBV15	NA	TRBJ1-2	15	CATSRDRGRGQGYTF	TGTGCCACCAGCAGAGATAGGGGCAGGGGGCAAGGCTACACCTTC
NA	TRBV5-1	NA	TRBJ2-7	13	CASSLQGGSEQYF	TGCGCCAGCAGCTTGCAGGGAGGTAGCGAGCAGTACTTC
NA	TRBV6-1	once	TRBJ1-2	14	CASSEHGRAAGYTF	TGTGCCAGCAGTGAACACGGCAGGGCGGCTGGCTACACCTTC
TRBD1	TRBV6-1	NA	TRBJ2-3	14	CASNWGQVTDTQYF	TGTGCCAGCAATTGGGGACAGGTTACAGATACGCAGTATTTT
NA	TRBV7-6	NA	TRBJ2-1	15	CASSLGVTRYNEQFF	TGTGCCAGCAGCTTAGGTGTGACAAGATACAATGAGCAGTTCTTC
NA	TRBV6-1	NA	TRBJ2-3	12	CASSDSGGTQYF	TGTGCCAGCAGTGATTCCGGGGGTACGCAGTATTTT
NA	TRBV21-1	few	TRBJ2-7	17	CASSSRLLGQQHYEQYF	TGTGCCAGCAGCTCCCGGTTACTTGGACAGCAGCACTACGAGCAGTACTTC
NA	TRBV12-5	NA	TRBJ1-2	12	CAREKTRVGYTF	TGTGCTAGGGAAAAAACTCGGGTGGGCTACACCTTC
NA	TRBV4-2	NA	TRBJ1-5	17	CASSQDYIGAKNQPQHF	TGTGCCAGCAGCCAAGATTATATAGGGGCCAAAAATCAGCCCCAGCATTTT
NA	TRBV7-9	once	TRBJ2-1	16	CASSPLPWAGNNEQFF	TGTGCCAGCAGCCCCCTACCTTGGGCGGGGAACAATGAGCAGTTCTTC
TRBD2	TRBV7-7	NA	TRBJ2-2	13	CASSSGRGGELFF	TGTGCCAGCTCTAGCGGGAGAGGCGGGGAGCTGTTTTTT
TRBD2	TRBV6-1	NA	TRBJ2-7	14	CASSEGGEGYEQYF	TGTGCCAGCAGTGAGGGCGGGGAGGGCTACGAGCAGTACTTC
NA	TRBV5-4	NA	TRBJ2-5	15	CASSRTVGLQETQYF	TGTGCCAGCAGCCGAACTGTGGGGCTACAAGAGACCCAGTACTTC
NA	TRBV4-2	once	TRBJ2-5	15	CASSLRLPRWETQYF	TGTGCCAGCAGCCTCCGACTACCTAGGTGGGAGACCCAGTACTTC
NA	TRBV5-1	NA	TRBJ1-1	12	CASSLNRELAFF	TGCGCCAGCAGCCTGAACAGGGAGTTAGCTTTCTTT
TRBD1	TRBV6-4	NA	TRBJ2-3	15	CASSIGTGVSDTQYF	TGTGCCAGCAGTATCGGGACAGGGGTTTCAGATACGCAGTATTTT
TRBD1	TRBV28	NA	TRBJ2-4	16	CASTLDRAQAKNIQYF	TGTGCCAGCACTCTTGACAGGGCCCAAGCCAAAAACATTCAGTACTTC
NA	TRBV19	NA	TRBJ1-4	16	CASRPEPGLINEKLFF	TGTGCCAGTAGACCAGAACCGGGACTCATTAATGAAAAACTGTTTTTT
NA	TRBV5-5	NA	TRBJ1-2	14	CASSPQGPNYGYTF	TGTGCCAGCAGCCCCCAGGGCCCAAACTATGGCTACACCTTC
NA	TRBV7-9	NA	TRBJ1-2	12	CASSPQSYGYTF	TGTGCCAGCAGCCCACAGTCCTATGGCTACACCTTC
TRBD2	TRBV6-1	NA	TRBJ2-5	15	CASSVTAGGLETQYF	TGTGCCAGCAGTGTTACAGCGGGGGGGCTGGAGACCCAGTACTTC
NA	TRBV7-9	NA	TRBJ1-4	14	CASSLGGFEGGLFF	TGTGCCAGCAGCTTAGGTGGTTTCGAGGGCGGGCTGTTTTTT
NA	TRBV19	NA	TRBJ2-7	13	CASSPTGIYEQYF	TGTGCCAGTAGTCCGACAGGTATCTACGAGCAGTACTTC
TRBD2	TRBV4-1	NA	TRBJ2-7	16	CASSQAFGLASDEQYF	TGCGCCAGCAGCCAAGCTTTCGGACTAGCGAGTGACGAGCAGTACTTC
NA	TRBV27	NA	TRBJ2-1	13	CASSQLRPSKQFF	TGTGCCAGCAGCCAGCTGCGGCCCTCCAAGCAGTTCTTC
TRBD2	TRBV6-1	few	TRBJ2-5	14	CASSASGSLETQYF	TGTGCCAGCAGTGCTAGCGGGAGTCTGGAGACCCAGTACTTC
NA	TRBV13	NA	TRBJ2-3	12	CASSLRTDTQYF	TGTGCCAGCAGCCTCCGCACAGATACGCAGTATTTT
TRBD1	TRBV5-1	NA	TRBJ1-2	15	CASSQNTLTGDGYTF	TGCGCCAGCAGCCAGAACACCTTGACAGGGGATGGCTACACCTTC
TRBD2	TRBV5-4	NA	TRBJ2-7	14	CASSPGGQEYEQYF	TGTGCCAGCAGCCCGGGGGGTCAAGAATACGAGCAGTACTTC
TRBD1	TRBV11-3	once	TRBJ2-1	18	CASSFGTGASSSYNEQFF	TGTGCCAGCAGCTTTGGGACAGGGGCTTCGAGCTCCTACAATGAGCAGTTCTTC
NA	TRBV5-1	NA	TRBJ2-1	14	CASSPLPGMDEQFF	TGCGCCAGCAGCCCGCTTCCCGGGATGGATGAGCAGTTCTTC
NA	TRBV6-1	NA	TRBJ2-7	15	CASSELASSSYEQYF	TGTGCCAGCAGTGAACTAGCGTCCTCCTCCTACGAGCAGTACTTC
TRBD1	TRBV28	NA	TRBJ1-2	16	CASMGGETGGGYGYTF	TGTGCCAGCATGGGGGGTGAGACAGGGGGCGGCTATGGCTACACCTTC
NA	TRBV6-1	NA	TRBJ1-5	15	CATWRAPGGGQPQHF	TGTGCCACGTGGAGGGCACCCGGGGGAGGTCAGCCCCAGCATTTT
NA	TRBV7-2	NA	TRBJ2-7	13	CASSTHVGYEQYF	TGTGCCAGCAGCACCCATGTCGGCTACGAGCAGTACTTC
TRBD2	TRBV5-4	NA	TRBJ2-7	14	CASSPRGVPYEQYF	TGTGCCAGCAGCCCGCGGGGGGTTCCCTACGAGCAGTACTTC
TRBD2	TRBV6-5	few	TRBJ2-1	16	CASSYSIQAGQNEQFF	TGTGCCAGCAGTTACTCGATACAAGCGGGGCAGAATGAGCAGTTCTTC
NA	TRBV29-1	NA	TRBJ1-1	13	CSGRDILNTEAFF	TGCAGCGGCCGGGACATTTTGAACACTGAAGCTTTCTTT
TRBD2	TRBV4-2	NA	TRBJ2-1	15	CASSQVGLAEGEQFF	TGTGCCAGCAGCCAGGTGGGACTAGCGGAAGGGGAGCAGTTCTTC
TRBD2	TRBV7-8	NA	TRBJ2-1	14	CASSSLGRDNEQFF	TGTGCCAGCAGCTCCTTAGGGAGGGACAATGAGCAGTTCTTC
TRBD2	TRBV7-7	NA	TRBJ2-3	16	CASSLGLAGTTDTQYF	TGTGCCAGCAGCTTGGGACTAGCGGGGACCACAGATACGCAGTATTTT
NA	TRBV6-5	NA	TRBJ2-4	15	CASSYSPEGASIQYF	TGTGCCAGCAGTTACTCCCCTGAGGGAGCGAGCATTCAGTACTTC
NA	TRBV15	NA	TRBJ2-1	12	CATSRALNEQFF	TGTGCCACCAGCCGCGCGCTCAATGAGCAGTTCTTC
NA	TRBV2	NA	TRBJ2-5	14	CASSAPSLLETQYF	TGTGCCAGCAGTGCTCCTAGCCTATTGGAGACCCAGTACTTC
NA	TRBV30	NA	TRBJ1-3	11	CGHSGVNTIYF	TGTGGGCACTCAGGGGTAAACACCATATATTTT